Below, 9 T cell receptor beta chains from the same sample are listed, as sequenced in a study of blood T cell repertoires in COVID-19 (dated by TCRdb to about 2020). Preparation of the library involved the immunoSEQ multiplex PCR assay. TCRdb took this table from immuneACCESS and kept in-frame rearrangements with V and J called. Such tables lack part of the clones; where checked against another copy, unresolved V genes explain under half of the gap, and the rest is unexplained. The sample yields around 160,000 clones; 81% were counted once. Roughly 8.3% of the sample belongs to the ten largest clones. Sequencing was performed on peripheral blood. The receptors stem from a human donor with acute or convalescent COVID-19. The donor label of this sample is uncertain.

CDR3 protein: CASSVAAIGTEAFF. CDR3 in DNA: TGTGCCAGCAGCGTAGCTGCGATCGGCACTGAAGCTTTCTTT. V is TRBV9 and J is TRBJ1-1; D unclear. Germline V gives CDR1 SGDLS, CDR2 YYNGEE. Trimming took off 0 bases at V and 4 bases at J, with 10 bases between the two ends. The CDR3 consists of 14 residues.

This clone was seen more than once but under ten times. The chain couples TRBV7-9 to TRBJ1-4; 7 bases fit TRBD1. V was clipped by 3 bases and J by 5 bases; unmatched bases: 3. The CDR3 has 14 amino acids. Germline lookup yields CDR1 SEHNR and CDR2 FQNEAQ (reference sequence). The CDR3 nucleotides read TGTGCCAGCAGCTTCGGACAGGCCAATGAAAAACTGTTTTTT. Residues: CASSFGQANEKLFF.

The chain links TRBV5-1 to TRBJ2-1; 10 bases align to TRBD1. Germline trimming cut 4 bases from V and 8 bases from J; bases unmatched to any gene: 6. This CDR3 is built from 14 residues. Germline values: CDR1 SGHRS, CDR2 YFSETQ. This CDR3 is CASSPGQGGYEQFF. The CDR3 DNA is TGCGCCAGCAGCCCTGGACAGGGGGGTTATGAGCAGTTCTTC.

The chain links TRBV4-1 to TRBJ2-7; 10 positions match TRBD1. J was trimmed by 3 bases and V by 4 bases; bases with no gene match: 9. The length of the CDR3 is 16 residues. In germline, CDR1 is MGHRA, CDR2 YSYEKL. The CDR3 here is CASSPQGQGEFYEQYV. DNA for the CDR3: TGCGCCAGCAGCCCCCAAGGACAGGGGGAGTTCTACGAGCAGTACGTC.

CDR3 residues: CASSPTWNTEAFF. The DNA for the CDR3 is TGCGCCAGCAGCCCTACGTGGAACACTGAAGCTTTCTTT. The genes are TRBV5-1 and TRBJ1-1; D remains unclear. Germline CDR1 and CDR2: SGHRS and YFSETQ. The CDR3 covers 13 residues. With 4 bases removed from V and 1 base from J, the gap between germline ends came to 8 bases.

The V call is TRBV9, the J call TRBJ2-1, with TRBD2 identical over 13 bases. Germline lookup yields CDR1 SGDLS and CDR2 YYNGEE. The CDR3 is 18 residues long. V was clipped by 4 bases and J by 4 bases; unmatched bases: 11. The CDR3 region is CASSPRTSGGRRYNEQFF. The CDR3 nucleotides are TGTGCCAGCAGCCCACGGACTAGCGGGGGTCGACGGTACAATGAGCAGTTCTTC.

There are many counts of this clone. The rearrangement links TRBV9 to TRBJ2-3; TRBD2 aligns across 10 bases. Germline V gene lookup returns CDR1 SGDLS and CDR2 YYNGEE. After removal of 4 bases from V and 0 bases from J, the junction contained 5 bases not matched to a gene. There are 16 residues in the CDR3. In DNA, the CDR3 is TGTGCCAGCAGCCAAAGCGGGGGGGGTAGCACAGATACGCAGTATTTT. Translation gives CASSQSGGGSTDTQYF.

This clone was seen a single time. The chain carries TRBV11-2 and TRBJ2-3; weak D call: TRBD2 (5 bases). The CDR3 totals 16 residues. The germline V and J ends were trimmed by 1 base and 3 bases, with 14 bases remaining between them. CDR1 is SGHAT and CDR2 is FQNNGV in the germline V gene. CDR3 sequence reads: CASSLGIRDYTDTQYF. CDR3 nucleotide sequence: TGTGCCAGCAGCTTAGGTATCCGCGACTATACAGATACGCAGTATTTT.

The chain links TRBV5-1 to TRBJ2-2, with D perhaps TRBD1 (6 bases). The CDR3 sequence is 14 residues long. Looked up from germline, CDR1 is SGHRS and CDR2 is YFSETQ. The germline V and J ends were trimmed by 4 bases and 2 bases, with 9 bases remaining between them. Here the CDR3 DNA reads TGCGCCAGCAGCCGGGACATTAACACCGGGGAGCTGTTTTTT. Translation: CASSRDINTGELFF.